The 4 T cell receptor beta chains below come from one sample, sequenced in a study of post-analysis software for immune sequencing data. Points from the study as a whole: A handful of TRBV segments, including TRBV5-6, TRBV5-1 and TRBV20-1, were more frequent in patients than controls.

Prepared libraries of TCR beta cDNA carried unique molecular identifiers. TCRdb re-called the PCR reads with MiXCR, one entry per CDR3 protein. The sample records approximately 730,000 distinct CDR3 sequences, 35% to 55% being singletons. Their antigen targets remain unknown. What was sequenced was blood. These receptors were collected from a girl under 18 with multiple sclerosis.

This clonotype was counted a single time. This chain links TRBV20-1 with TRBJ2-5; TRBD1 agrees at 7 bases. The J call could be wrong; TRBJ2-7 is a better fit for the DNA end. The V gene's germline CDR1 is DFQATT and CDR2 SNEGSKA (reference sequence). The CDR3 runs to 15 residues. CDR3 amino acids: CSAREEDRVDLEQYF. As DNA, the CDR3 is TGCAGTGCTAGAGAAGAAGACAGGGTAGACCTCGAGCAGTACTTC.

This clonotype was recorded a few times. The rearrangement joins TRBV12-3 or TRBV12-4 to TRBJ2-1; TRBD1 agrees at 11 bases. V lost 6 bases to trimming and J lost 5 bases; unmatched junction nucleotides: 12. This CDR3 contains 17 residues. DNA for the CDR3: TGTGCCAGCAGCGATATGGGACAGGGGGAATTGGACAATGAGCAGTTCTTC. Translating it yields CASSDMGQGELDNEQFF.

This clonotype appeared a few times. The gene calls are TRBV7-9 and TRBJ2-1, with 8 nucleotides matching TRBD2. Germline trimming cut 4 bases from V and 5 bases from J; bases unmatched to any gene: 7. The CDR3 is made up of 15 amino acids. Germline loops: CDR1 SEHNR, CDR2 FQNEAQ (reference sequence). The CDR3: CASSSSGTRNNEQFF. In DNA form, the CDR3 reads TGTGCCAGCAGCTCCTCCGGGACTAGGAACAATGAGCAGTTCTTC.

The chain couples TRBV7-8 to TRBJ1-2; no clear D. From germline, CDR1 is SGHVS and CDR2 FQNEAQ. The CDR3 length is 14 residues. V lost 6 bases and J 6 bases, leaving 17 bases between the germline ends. CDR3 in amino acids: CASSDGRVGDGYTF. In DNA form, the CDR3 reads TGTGCCAGCAGTGATGGTAGGGTTGGGGATGGCTACACCTTC.